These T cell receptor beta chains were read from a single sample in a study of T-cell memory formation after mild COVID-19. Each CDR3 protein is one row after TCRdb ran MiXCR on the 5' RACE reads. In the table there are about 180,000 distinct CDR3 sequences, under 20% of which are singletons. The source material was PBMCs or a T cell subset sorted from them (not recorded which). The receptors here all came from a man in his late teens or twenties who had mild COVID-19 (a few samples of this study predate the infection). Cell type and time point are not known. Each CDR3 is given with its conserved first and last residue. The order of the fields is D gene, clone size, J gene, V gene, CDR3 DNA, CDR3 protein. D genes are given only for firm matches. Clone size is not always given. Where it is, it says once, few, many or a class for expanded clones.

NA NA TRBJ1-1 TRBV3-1 TGTGCCAGCAGCCAAAGGCCAGGGGAAAAGGCTTTCTTT CASSQRPGEKAFF
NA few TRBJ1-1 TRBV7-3 TGTGCCAGCAGCAGCGGGGCTGAAGCTTTCTTT CASSSGAEAFF
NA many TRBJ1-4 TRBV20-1 TGCAGTGCTAGAGATTCCAGGGGCGCGTATGAAAAACTGTTTTTT CSARDSRGAYEKLFF
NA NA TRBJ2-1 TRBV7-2 TGTGCCAGCAGCAGAGGTGCCTCACACAATGAGCAGTTCTTC CASSRGASHNEQFF
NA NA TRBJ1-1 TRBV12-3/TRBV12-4 TGTGCCAGCAGCCCTCAGGGCTCCATGAACACTGAAGCTTTCTTT CASSPQGSMNTEAFF
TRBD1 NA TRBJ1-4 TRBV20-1 TGCAGTGCTAAGCAGGGGGGTACTGAAAAACTGTTTTTT CSAKQGGTEKLFF
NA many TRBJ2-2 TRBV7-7 TGTGCCAGCAGCTTAGGAGGATCGAACACCGGGGAGCTGTTTTTT CASSLGGSNTGELFF
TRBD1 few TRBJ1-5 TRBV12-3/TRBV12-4 TGTGCCAGCAGTGCCCAGGGGGGAAAGCGTCAGCCCCAGCATTTT CASSAQGGKRQPQHF
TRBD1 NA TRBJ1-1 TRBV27 TGTGCCAGCAGTACTCGGACAGGGTTTGGGTCTTTCTTT CASSTRTGFGSFF
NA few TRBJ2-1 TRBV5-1 TGCGCCAGCAGCTTGGGGTGGGGGAACTCCTACAATGAGCAGTTCTTC CASSLGWGNSYNEQFF
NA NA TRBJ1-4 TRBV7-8 TGTGCCAGCAGGCTCCGGGAGCATGAAAAACTGTTTTTT CASRLREHEKLFF
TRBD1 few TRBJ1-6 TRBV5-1 TGCGCCAGCAGCACGGGACAGGGCGGTTCACCCCTCCACTTT CASSTGQGGSPLHF
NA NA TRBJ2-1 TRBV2 TGTGCCAGTGCCTTGTGGGATGAGCAGTTCTTC CASALWDEQFF
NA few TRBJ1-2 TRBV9 TGTGCCAGCAGCGTTTCGCCAGGCCAAGAGGGAAGTGGCTACACCTTC CASSVSPGQEGSGYTF
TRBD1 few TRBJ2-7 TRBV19 TGTGCCAGTAGTAGGGACCGGGACAGCTCCTACGAGCAGTACTTC CASSRDRDSSYEQYF
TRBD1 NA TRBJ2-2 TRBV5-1 TGCGCCAGCAGCTTGGCTGGACAGGGGATGGCCGGGGAGCTGTTTTTT CASSLAGQGMAGELFF
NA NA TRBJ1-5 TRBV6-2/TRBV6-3 TGTGCCAGCAATCTAGGGGGTTCTAGCAATCAGCCCCAGCATTTT CASNLGGSSNQPQHF
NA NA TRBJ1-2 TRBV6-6 TGTGCCAGCCATAACAGGGTAGCCTATGGCTACACCTTC CASHNRVAYGYTF
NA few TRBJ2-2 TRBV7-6 TGTGCCAGCAGCCAATCGGAACCTCGCACGGGGGAGCTGTTTTTT CASSQSEPRTGELFF
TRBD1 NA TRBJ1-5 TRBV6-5 TGTGCCAGCAGTCCCCAAGGACAGGGATTGTTCCAGCCCCAGCATTTT CASSPQGQGLFQPQHF
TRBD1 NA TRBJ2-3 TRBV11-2 TGTGCCAGCAGCTCCCGATTGACAGGGGGCAACCCAGATACGCAGTATTTT CASSSRLTGGNPDTQYF
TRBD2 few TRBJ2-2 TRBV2 TGTGCCAGCAGTGTAGTAGCGGGGATCGGGGAGCTGTTTTTT CASSVVAGIGELFF
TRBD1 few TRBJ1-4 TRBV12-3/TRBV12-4 TGTGCCAGCAGTTTCGGACAGGGTTCTGAAAAACTGTTTTTT CASSFGQGSEKLFF
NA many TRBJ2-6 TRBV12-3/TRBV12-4 TGTGCCAGCAGTTTAGCGCCCGATCCCTTGGATTTGGGTGGGGCCAACGTCCTGACTTTC CASSLAPDPLDLGGANVLTF
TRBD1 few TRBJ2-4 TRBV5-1 TGCGCCAGCAGCTTGGACAGGGGGCAAAACATTCAGTACTTC CASSLDRGQNIQYF
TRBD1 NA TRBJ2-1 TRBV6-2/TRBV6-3 TGTGCCAGCAGTCGCCGGGACAGTCTGTTCTTC CASSRRDSLFF
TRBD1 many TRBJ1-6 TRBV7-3 TGTGCCAGCAGCGCTGGGGGACAGGGCCGTTCACCCCTCCACTTT CASSAGGQGRSPLHF
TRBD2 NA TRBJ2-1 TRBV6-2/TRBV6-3 TGTGCCAGCAGTTACGCCCAGACTAGCGGGGGGGCCAGGGATGAGCAGTTCTTC CASSYAQTSGGARDEQFF
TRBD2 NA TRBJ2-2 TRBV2 TGTGCCAGCAGTGAAGAAATAGCGGGGCCCGGGGAGCTGTTTTTT CASSEEIAGPGELFF